This TCR beta chain appears in the sequencing data of a study of blood T cell repertoires in COVID-19. Germline V gene lookup returns CDR1 MNHEY and CDR2 SMNVEV (reference sequence). The CDR3 extends over 18 amino acids. Trimming took off 3 bases at V and 0 bases at J, with 18 bases between the two ends. The repertoire was sequenced with immunoSEQ multiplex PCR; TCRdb's copy has only in-frame clones and lacks some. The data contain around 180,000 clones, approximately 77% of them seen just once; the ten biggest clones take up under 12%. The chain uses TRBV27 and TRBJ1-5, with a tentative D call TRBD1 (5 bases). Sample: peripheral blood. This sequence originates from a woman over 75 with active or convalescent COVID-19. The CDR3 here is CASSFMTQRDYSNQPQHF. The DNA for the CDR3 is TGTGCCAGCAGTTTTATGACCCAAAGGGACTATAGCAATCAGCCCCAGCATTTT.